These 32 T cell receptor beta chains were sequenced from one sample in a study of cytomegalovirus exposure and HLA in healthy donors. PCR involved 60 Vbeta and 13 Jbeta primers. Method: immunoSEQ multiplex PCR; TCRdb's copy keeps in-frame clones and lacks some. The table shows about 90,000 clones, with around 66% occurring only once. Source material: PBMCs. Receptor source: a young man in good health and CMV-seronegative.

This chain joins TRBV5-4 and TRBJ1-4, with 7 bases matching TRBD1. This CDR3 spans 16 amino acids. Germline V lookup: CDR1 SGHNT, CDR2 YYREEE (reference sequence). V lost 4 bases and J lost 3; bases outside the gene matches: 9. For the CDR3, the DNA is TGTGCCAGCAGCAGCCCGAGACAGGGTGCTAATGAAAAACTGTTTTTT. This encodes CASSSPRQGANEKLFF.

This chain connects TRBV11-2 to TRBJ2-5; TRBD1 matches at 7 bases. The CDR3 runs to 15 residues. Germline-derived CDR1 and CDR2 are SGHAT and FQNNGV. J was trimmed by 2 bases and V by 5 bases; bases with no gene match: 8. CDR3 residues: CASSLGQDPQETQYF. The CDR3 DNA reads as TGTGCCAGCAGCCTCGGACAGGATCCACAAGAGACCCAGTACTTC.

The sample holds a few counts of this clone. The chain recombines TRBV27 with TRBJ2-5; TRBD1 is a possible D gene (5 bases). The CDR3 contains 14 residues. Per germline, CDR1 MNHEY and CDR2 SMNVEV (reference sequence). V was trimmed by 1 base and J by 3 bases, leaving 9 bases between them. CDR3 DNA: TGTGCCAGCAGTTTATGGGTAGGGGAAGAGACCCAGTACTTC. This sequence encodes CASSLWVGEETQYF.

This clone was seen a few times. CDR3 residues: CASSLAWRNSPLHF. The CDR3 DNA reads as TGTGCCAGCTCACTAGCCTGGAGAAATTCACCCCTCCACTTT. The V call is TRBV18, the J call TRBJ1-6; no reliable D call. Germline loops: CDR1 KGHSH, CDR2 LQKENI. V was trimmed by 4 bases and J by 7 bases, leaving 11 bases between them. The CDR3 sequence is 14 residues long.

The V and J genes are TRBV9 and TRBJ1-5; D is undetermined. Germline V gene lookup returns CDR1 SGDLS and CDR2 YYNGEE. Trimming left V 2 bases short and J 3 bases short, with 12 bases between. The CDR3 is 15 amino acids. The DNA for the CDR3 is TGTGCCAGCAGCGTGTCTAGTGGCTCCAATCAGCCCCAGCATTTT. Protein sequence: CASSVSSGSNQPQHF.

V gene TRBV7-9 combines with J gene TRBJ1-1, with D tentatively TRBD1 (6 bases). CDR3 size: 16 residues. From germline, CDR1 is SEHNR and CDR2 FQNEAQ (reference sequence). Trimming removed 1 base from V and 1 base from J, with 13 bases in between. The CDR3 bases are TGTGCCAGCAGCTTAGGACCGTCACAGGGGAACACTGAAGCTTTCTTT. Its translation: CASSLGPSQGNTEAFF. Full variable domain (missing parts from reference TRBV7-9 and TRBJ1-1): DTGVSQNPRHKITKRGQNVTFRCDPISEHNRLYWYRQTLGQGPEFLTYFQNEAQLEKSRLLSDRFSAERPKGSFSTLEIQRTEQGDSAMYLCASSLGPSQGNTEAFFGQGTRLTVV.

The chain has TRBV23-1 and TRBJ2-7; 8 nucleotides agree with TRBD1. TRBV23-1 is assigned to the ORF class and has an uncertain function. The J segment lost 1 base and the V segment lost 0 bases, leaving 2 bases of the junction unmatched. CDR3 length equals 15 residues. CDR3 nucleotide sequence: TGCGCCAGCAGTCAATCTGGGACAGGATCCTACGAGCAGTACTTC. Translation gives CASSQSGTGSYEQYF.

CDR3 protein: CASRRQGEFAEAFF. The CDR3 DNA sequence: TGTGCCAGCCGTAGACAGGGTGAATTCGCTGAAGCTTTCTTT. The gene calls are TRBV28 and TRBJ1-1; TRBD1 matches at 7 bases. In germline, CDR1 is MDHEN, CDR2 SYDVKM. Trimming cost V 8 bases and J 6 bases; bases outside gene matches: 12. The CDR3 loop spans 14 amino acids.

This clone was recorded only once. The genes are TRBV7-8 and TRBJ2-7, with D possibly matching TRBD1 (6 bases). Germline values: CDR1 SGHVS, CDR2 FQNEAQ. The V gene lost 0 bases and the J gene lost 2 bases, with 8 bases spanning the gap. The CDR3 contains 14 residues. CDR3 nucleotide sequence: TGTGCCAGCAGCTTAGCGGGACAAGCCTACGAGCAGTACTTC. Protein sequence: CASSLAGQAYEQYF.

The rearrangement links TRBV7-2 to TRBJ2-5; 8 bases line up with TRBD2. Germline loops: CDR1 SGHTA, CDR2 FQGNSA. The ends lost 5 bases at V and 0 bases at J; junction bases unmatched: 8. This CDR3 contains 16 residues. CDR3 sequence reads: CASSPQGRGDQETQYF. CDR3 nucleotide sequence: TGTGCCAGCAGCCCTCAAGGGCGGGGGGACCAAGAGACCCAGTACTTC.

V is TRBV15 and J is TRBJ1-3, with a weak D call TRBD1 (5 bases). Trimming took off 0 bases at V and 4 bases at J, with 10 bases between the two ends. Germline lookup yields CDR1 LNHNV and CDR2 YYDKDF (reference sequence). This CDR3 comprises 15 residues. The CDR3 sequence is CATSREAGGGNTIYF. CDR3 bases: TGTGCCACCAGCAGAGAGGCGGGGGGAGGAAACACCATATATTTT.

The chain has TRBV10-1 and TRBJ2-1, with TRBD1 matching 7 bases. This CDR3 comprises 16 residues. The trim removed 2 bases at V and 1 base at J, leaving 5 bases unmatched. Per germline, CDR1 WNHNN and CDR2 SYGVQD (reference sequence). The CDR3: CASSEVQGMSYNEQFF. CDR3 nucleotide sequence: TGCGCCAGCAGTGAGGTACAGGGGATGTCCTACAATGAGCAGTTCTTC.

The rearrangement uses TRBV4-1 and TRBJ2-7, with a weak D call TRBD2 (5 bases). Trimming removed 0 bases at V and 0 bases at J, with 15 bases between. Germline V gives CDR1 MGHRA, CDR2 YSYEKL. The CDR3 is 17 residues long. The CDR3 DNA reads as TGCGCCAGCAGCCAAGATCGTCTGGTTAGCGACTCCTACGAGCAGTACTTC. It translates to CASSQDRLVSDSYEQYF.

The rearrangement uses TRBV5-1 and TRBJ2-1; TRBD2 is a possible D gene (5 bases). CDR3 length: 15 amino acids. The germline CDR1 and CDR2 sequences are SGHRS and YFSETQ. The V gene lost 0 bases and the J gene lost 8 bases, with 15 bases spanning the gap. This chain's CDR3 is CASSLDGLPLDEQFF. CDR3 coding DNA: TGCGCCAGCAGCTTGGACGGACTCCCCCTCGATGAGCAGTTCTTC.

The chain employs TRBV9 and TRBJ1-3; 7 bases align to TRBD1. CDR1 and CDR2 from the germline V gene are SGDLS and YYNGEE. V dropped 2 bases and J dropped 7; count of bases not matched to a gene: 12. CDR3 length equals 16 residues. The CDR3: CASSVNRGGGTNTIYF. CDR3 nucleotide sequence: TGTGCCAGCAGCGTTAACAGGGGAGGTGGCACGAACACCATATATTTT.

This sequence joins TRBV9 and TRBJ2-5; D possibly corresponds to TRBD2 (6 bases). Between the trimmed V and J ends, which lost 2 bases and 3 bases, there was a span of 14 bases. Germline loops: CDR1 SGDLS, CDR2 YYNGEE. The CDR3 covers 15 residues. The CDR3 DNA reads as TGTGCCAGCAGCGTTAGCGGACATTTGAAAGAGACCCAGTACTTC. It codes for CASSVSGHLKETQYF.

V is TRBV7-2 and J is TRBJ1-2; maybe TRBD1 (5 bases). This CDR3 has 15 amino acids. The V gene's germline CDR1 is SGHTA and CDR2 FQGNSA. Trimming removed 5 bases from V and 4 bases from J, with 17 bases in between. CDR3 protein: CASSRLTVGPYGYTF. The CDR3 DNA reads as TGTGCCAGCAGCCGGTTGACAGTCGGCCCCTATGGCTACACCTTC.

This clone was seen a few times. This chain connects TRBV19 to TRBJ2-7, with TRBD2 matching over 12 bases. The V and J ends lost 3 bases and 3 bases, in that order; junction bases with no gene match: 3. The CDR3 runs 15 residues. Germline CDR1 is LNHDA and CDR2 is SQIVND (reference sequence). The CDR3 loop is CASSIRTSGNYEQYF. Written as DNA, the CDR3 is TGTGCCAGTAGTATTAGGACTAGCGGGAACTACGAGCAGTACTTC.

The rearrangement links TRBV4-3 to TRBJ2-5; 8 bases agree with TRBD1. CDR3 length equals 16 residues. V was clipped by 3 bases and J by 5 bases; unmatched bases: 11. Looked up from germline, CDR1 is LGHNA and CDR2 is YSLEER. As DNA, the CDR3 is TGCGCCAGCAGCCAGGCTCCCGGGACAGGCGGCGAGACCCAGTACTTC. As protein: CASSQAPGTGGETQYF.

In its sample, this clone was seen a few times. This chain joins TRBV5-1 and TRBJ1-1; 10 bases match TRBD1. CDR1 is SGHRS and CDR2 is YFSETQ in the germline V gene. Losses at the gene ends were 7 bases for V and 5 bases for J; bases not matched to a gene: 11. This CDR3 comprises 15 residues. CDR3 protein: CASGVPGQGKTEAFF. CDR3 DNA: TGCGCCAGCGGCGTACCGGGACAGGGGAAAACTGAAGCTTTCTTT.

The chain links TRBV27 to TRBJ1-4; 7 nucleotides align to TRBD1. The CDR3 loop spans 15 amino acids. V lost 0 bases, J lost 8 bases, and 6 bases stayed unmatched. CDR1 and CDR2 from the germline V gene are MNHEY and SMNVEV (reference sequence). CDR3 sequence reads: CASSLSTRGVEKLFF. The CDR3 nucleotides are TGTGCCAGCAGTTTATCTACCAGGGGGGTCGAAAAACTGTTTTTT. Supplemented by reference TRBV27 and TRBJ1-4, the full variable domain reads EAQVTQNPRYLITVTGKKLTVTCSQNMNHEYMSWYRQDPGLGLRQIYYSMNVEVTDKGDVPEGYKVSRKEKRNFPLILESPSPNQTSLYFCASSLSTRGVEKLFFGSGTQLSVL.

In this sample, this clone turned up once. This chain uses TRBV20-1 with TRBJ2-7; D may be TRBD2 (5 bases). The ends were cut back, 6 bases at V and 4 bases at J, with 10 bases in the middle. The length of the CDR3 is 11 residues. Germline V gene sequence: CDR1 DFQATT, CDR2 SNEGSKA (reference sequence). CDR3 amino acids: CSALREYEQYF. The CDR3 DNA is TGCAGTGCACTGAGGGAATACGAGCAGTACTTC.

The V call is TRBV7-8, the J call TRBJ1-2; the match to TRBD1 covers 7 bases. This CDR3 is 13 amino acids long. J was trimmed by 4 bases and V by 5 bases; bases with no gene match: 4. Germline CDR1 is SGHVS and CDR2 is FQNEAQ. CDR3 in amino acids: CASSMGQSYGYTF. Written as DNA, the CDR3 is TGTGCCAGCAGCATGGGACAGTCCTATGGCTACACCTTC.

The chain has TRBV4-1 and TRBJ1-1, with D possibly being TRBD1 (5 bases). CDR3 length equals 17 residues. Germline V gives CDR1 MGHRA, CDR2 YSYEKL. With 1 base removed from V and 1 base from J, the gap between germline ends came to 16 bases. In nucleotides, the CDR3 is TGCGCCAGCAGCCAAGTTGGCAGGGCTAAGAAGAACACTGAAGCTTTCTTT. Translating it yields CASSQVGRAKKNTEAFF.

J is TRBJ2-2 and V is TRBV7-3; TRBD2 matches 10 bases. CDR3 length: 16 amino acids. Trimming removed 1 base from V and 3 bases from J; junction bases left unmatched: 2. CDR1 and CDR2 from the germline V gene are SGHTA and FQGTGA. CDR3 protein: CASSLSTSGDTGELFF. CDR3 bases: TGTGCCAGCAGCTTAAGCACTAGCGGGGACACCGGGGAGCTGTTTTTT.

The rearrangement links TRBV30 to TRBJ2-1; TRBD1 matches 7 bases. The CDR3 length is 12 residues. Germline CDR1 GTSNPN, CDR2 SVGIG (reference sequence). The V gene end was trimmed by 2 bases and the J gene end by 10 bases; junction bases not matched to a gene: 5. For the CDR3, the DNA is TGTGCCTGGAGTCATTCGGACAGGGAGCAGTTCTTC. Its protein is CAWSHSDREQFF.

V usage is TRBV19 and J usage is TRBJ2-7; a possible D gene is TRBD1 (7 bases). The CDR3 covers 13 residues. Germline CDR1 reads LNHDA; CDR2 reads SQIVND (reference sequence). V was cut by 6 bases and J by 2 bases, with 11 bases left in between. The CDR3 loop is CASRQGGTYEQYF. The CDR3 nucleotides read TGTGCCAGTAGGCAGGGGGGCACCTACGAGCAGTACTTC. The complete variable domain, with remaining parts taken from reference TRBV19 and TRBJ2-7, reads DGGITQSPKYLFRKEGQNVTLSCEQNLNHDAMYWYRQDPGQGLRLIYYSQIVNDFQKGDIAEGYSVSREKKESFPLTVTSAQKNPTAFYLCASRQGGTYEQYFGPGTRLTVT.

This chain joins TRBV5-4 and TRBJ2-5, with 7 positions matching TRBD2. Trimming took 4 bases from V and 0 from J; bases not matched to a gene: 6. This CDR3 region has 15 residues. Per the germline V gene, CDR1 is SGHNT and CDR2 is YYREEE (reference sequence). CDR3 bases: TGTGCCAGCAGCCGACAGCGGGGCAACCAAGAGACCCAGTACTTC. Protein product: CASSRQRGNQETQYF.

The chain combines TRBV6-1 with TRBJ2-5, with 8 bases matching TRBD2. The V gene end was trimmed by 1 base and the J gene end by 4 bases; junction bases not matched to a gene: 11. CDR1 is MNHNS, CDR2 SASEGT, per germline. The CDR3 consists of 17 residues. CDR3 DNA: TGTGCCAGCAGTGAAGTTGAGGGGACTAGAGCGCCAGAGACCCAGTACTTC. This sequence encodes CASSEVEGTRAPETQYF.

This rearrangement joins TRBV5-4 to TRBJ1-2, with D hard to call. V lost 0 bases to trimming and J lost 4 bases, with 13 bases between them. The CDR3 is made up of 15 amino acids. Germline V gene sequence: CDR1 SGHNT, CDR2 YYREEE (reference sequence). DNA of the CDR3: TGTGCCAGCAGCTTGGTTGGGCCACTCGGCTATGGCTACACCTTC. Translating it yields CASSLVGPLGYGYTF. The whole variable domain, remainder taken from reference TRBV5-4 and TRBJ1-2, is ETGVTQSPTHLIKTRGQQVTLRCSSQSGHNTVSWYQQALGQGPQFIFQYYREEENGRGNFPPRFSGLQFPNYSSELNVNALELDDSALYLCASSLVGPLGYGYTFGSGTRLTVV.

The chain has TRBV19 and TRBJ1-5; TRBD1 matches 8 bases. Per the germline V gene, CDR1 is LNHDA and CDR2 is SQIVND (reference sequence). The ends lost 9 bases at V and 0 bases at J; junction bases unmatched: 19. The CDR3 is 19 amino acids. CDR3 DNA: TGTGCCAGCGTTTCGTTAATCCGGGGACAGGTGTCTAGCAATCAGCCCCAGCATTTT. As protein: CASVSLIRGQVSSNQPQHF.

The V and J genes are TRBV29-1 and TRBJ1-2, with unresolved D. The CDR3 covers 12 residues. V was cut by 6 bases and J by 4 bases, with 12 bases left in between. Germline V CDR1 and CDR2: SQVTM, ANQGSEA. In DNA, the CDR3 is TGCAGCGTAGGGATGGGAGGCTATGGCTACACCTTC. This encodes CSVGMGGYGYTF.